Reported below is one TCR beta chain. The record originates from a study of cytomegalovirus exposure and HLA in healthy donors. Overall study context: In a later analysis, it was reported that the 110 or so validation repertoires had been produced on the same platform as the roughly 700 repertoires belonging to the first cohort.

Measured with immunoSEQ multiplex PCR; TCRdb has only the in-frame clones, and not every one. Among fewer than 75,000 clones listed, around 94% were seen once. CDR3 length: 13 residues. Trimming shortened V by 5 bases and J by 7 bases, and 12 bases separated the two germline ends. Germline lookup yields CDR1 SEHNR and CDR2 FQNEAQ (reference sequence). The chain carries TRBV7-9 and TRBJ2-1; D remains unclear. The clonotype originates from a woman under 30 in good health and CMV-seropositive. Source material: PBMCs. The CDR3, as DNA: TGTGCCAGCAGCGCGGAGTACGCGAATGAGCAGTTCTTC. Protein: CASSAEYANEQFF.